This T cell receptor (beta chain) is from a study of PD-L1 blockade in urothelial cancer. About the study: Each participant's history included 0 to 3 prior chemotherapy regimens.

The germline V gene encodes CDR1 LNHDA and CDR2 SQIVND (reference sequence). V was pared by 4 bases and J by 6 bases, with 6 bases of the junction left unmatched. The CDR3 extends over 15 amino acids. Sample numbers ranged from 1 to 8 per patient, encompassing pretreatment and on-treatment collections. TCRdb's copy holds only in-frame clones and misses some; the assay was immunoSEQ multiplex PCR. The table lists 71,000 or so clones, 85% to 90% of them singletons. Material: PBMCs, obtained around atezolizumab (anti-PD-L1) treatment. The rearrangement links TRBV19 to TRBJ1-6; TRBD1 matches at 7 bases. This TCR was sampled from a man in his fifties or sixties with urothelial cancer. The CDR3 nucleotides are TGTGCCAGTAGTACCGACAGGGCAGGTAATTCACCCCTCCACTTT. Translating it yields CASSTDRAGNSPLHF. Full variable domain (missing parts from reference TRBV19 and TRBJ1-6): DGGITQSPKYLFRKEGQNVTLSCEQNLNHDAMYWYRQDPGQGLRLIYYSQIVNDFQKGDIAEGYSVSREKKESFPLTVTSAQKNPTAFYLCASSTDRAGNSPLHFGNGTRLTVT.